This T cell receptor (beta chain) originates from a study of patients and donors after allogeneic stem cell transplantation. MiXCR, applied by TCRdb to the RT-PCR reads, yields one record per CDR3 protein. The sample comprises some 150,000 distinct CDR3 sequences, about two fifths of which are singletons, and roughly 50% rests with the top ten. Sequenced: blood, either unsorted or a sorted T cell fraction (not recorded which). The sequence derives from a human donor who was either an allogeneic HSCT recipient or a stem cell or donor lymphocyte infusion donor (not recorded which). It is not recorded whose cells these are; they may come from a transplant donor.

CDR3: CASSKPPGTGATEAFF. The CDR3 nucleotides are TGTGCCAGCAGTAAACCCCCCGGGACCGGGGCCACTGAAGCTTTCTTT. The rearrangement uses TRBV6-2 or TRBV6-3 and TRBJ1-1; a weak D match, TRBD1 (5 bases). Trimming shortened V by 5 bases and J by 4 bases, and 20 bases separated the two germline ends. The CDR3 has 16 residues. CDR1 MNHEY and CDR2 SVGEGT come from the germline V gene.